This T cell receptor (beta chain) originates from a study of cytomegalovirus exposure and HLA in healthy donors. General study findings and limits: Altogether, 150 to 200 TCR beta chains were recorded as cytomegalovirus-associated. As confirmed in vitro, three CMV-associated chains were specific for CMV antigens. The authors later found HLA-associated TCR beta chains more clonally expanded than equally common others.

Amplification used 60 Vbeta primers and 13 Jbeta primers. TCRdb keeps only in-frame clones here, not all; method: immunoSEQ multiplex PCR. The sample has about 140,000 clones, more than 75% seen once. On this clone: Its target is not known.

V was clipped by 3 bases and J by 5 bases, with 13 bases between them. The germline CDR1 and CDR2 sequences are SQVTM and ANQGSEA. This CDR3 is built from 13 residues. The chain joins TRBV29-1 to TRBJ1-1, with D perhaps TRBD1 (5 bases). The receptor was derived from a man aged 25-45 years in good health and CMV-seronegative. Material for sequencing was PBMCs. CDR3 in amino acids: CSVEGLARTEAFF. The CDR3 nucleotides are TGCAGCGTTGAGGGGCTGGCTAGGACTGAAGCTTTCTTT. Combining the CDR3 with reference TRBV29-1 and TRBJ1-1 gives the whole variable domain SAVISQKPSRDICQRGTSLTIQCQVDSQVTMMFWYRQQPGQSLTLIATANQGSEATYESGFVIDKFPISRPNLTFSTLTVSNMSPEDSSIYLCSVEGLARTEAFFGQGTRLTVV.